The T cell receptor (beta chain) under discussion was sequenced for a study of shared clonotypes between healthy human individuals. Study at large: Contributing individuals were two females and three males aged 18 to 49. Three CD4 naive, three CD4 memory, two CD8 naive and one CD8 memory plate were used per donor.

To note about this clone: The antigen remains unidentified.

The assay was carried out at the deep level. Method: immunoSEQ multiplex PCR; TCRdb's copy keeps in-frame clones and lacks some. The table includes over 750,000 clones, roughly 96% detected once. V was shortened by 6 bases and J by 9 bases, with 20 bases between the two germline ends. Per the germline V gene, CDR1 is MNHEY and CDR2 is SMNVEV (reference sequence). The CDR3 has 14 amino acids. Naive-designated CD8 cells lacked CD45RO, were positively enriched for CCR7, and omitted terminally differentiated effector memory CD45RA+ cells. Regarding the study as a whole: Clonotypes shared by all four donors outscored non-shared clonotypes in generation probability.

This chain connects TRBV27 to TRBJ2-5; a possible D gene is TRBD1 (5 bases). The source material was naive CD8+ T cells sorted from blood. The receptor was derived from a young man in good health. CDR3 nucleotide sequence: TGTGCCAGCAGCCTAGGACACGGTTTGAGAGCCCAGTACTTC. Translated: CASSLGHGLRAQYF.